This TCR beta chain was captured by sequencing in a study of OX40 agonist ivuxolimab in advanced cancers. About the research overall: Those treated in dose escalation had hepatocellular carcinoma, melanoma, renal cell cancer or head and neck cancer. Regarding the study as a whole: Patients who responded partially at 0.1-3.0 mg/kg showed clonal expansion ranking among the lowest. Blood T cells, both CD4+ and CD8+, expanded clonally by week 6 at 0.1 to 3.0 mg/kg.

TCRdb keeps only in-frame clones here, not all; method: immunoSEQ multiplex PCR. The table lists about 67,000 clones, 80% to 90% of them singletons. The CDR3 runs to 14 residues. Germline-derived CDR1 and CDR2 are MNHEY and SVGAGI. With 6 bases clipped from V and 0 bases from J, the junction kept 5 bases outside the gene matches. A note on this clone: As yet, its antigen is unknown.

V is TRBV6-5 and J is TRBJ2-7; the match to TRBD1 covers 7 bases. The source of this sequence is an adult with an advanced solid tumor such as melanoma, head and neck, liver or kidney cancer. The sequencing here drew on CD4+ or CD8+ T cells sorted from blood, taken in a trial of the OX40 agonist ivuxolimab. CDR3 in amino acids: CASRSGGSSYEQYF. The CDR3 region has the DNA TGTGCCAGCAGGTCAGGGGGAAGCTCCTACGAGCAGTACTTC.